The 32 T cell receptor beta chains listed next were all sequenced from one sample in a study of blood T cells in healthy people across ages. Sample-barcoded 5' priming and a J-beta primer mix drove a second PCR of roughly 6 to 12 cycles. From the 5' RACE reads, TCRdb called clonotypes with MiXCR, one entry per CDR3 protein. This table has 1 million to 1.2 million distinct CDR3 sequences, approximately 38% appearing once. Sequencing used blood. Receptors were obtained from a man younger than 30 in good health.

The chain recombines TRBV20-1 with TRBJ1-6; 7 positions match TRBD1. The CDR3 contains 13 residues. Germline V gene lookup returns CDR1 DFQATT and CDR2 SNEGSKA (reference sequence). With V trimmed by 6 bases and J by 9 bases, 8 bases remained unmatched. The DNA of the CDR3 is TGCAGTGCACTCGGGACAGAGGGTTCACCCCTCCACTTT. Protein: CSALGTEGSPLHF.

This clonotype was recorded only once. The J gene is TRBJ1-5, the V gene TRBV6-4, with 11 bases aligning to TRBD1. CDR1 is MRHNA, CDR2 SNTAGT, per germline. The V and J ends lost 6 bases and 4 bases, in that order; junction bases with no gene match: 5. This CDR3 has 15 amino acids. As DNA, the CDR3 is TGTGCCAGCAGAGGACAGGGGGCGGCAAATCAGCCCCAGCATTTT. Translating gives CASRGQGAANQPQHF.

This clonotype has a handful of counts. V and J are TRBV29-1 and TRBJ1-1; no firm D call. Germline lookup yields CDR1 SQVTM and CDR2 ANQGSEA. Trimming removed 4 bases from V and 6 bases from J, with 6 bases in between. There are 10 residues in the CDR3. The CDR3 loop reads CSVVRPEAFF. The CDR3 DNA follows: TGCAGCGTTGTCAGGCCTGAAGCTTTCTTT.

The chain joins TRBV7-2 to TRBJ2-1, with D possibly being TRBD2 (7 bases). V lost 5 bases to trimming and J lost 0 bases, with 14 bases between them. The CDR3 runs to 16 residues. The V gene's germline CDR1 is SGHTA and CDR2 FQGNSA. This CDR3 is CASSREGGGSYNEQFF. The CDR3 DNA reads as TGTGCCAGCAGCCGTGAAGGGGGGGGCTCCTACAATGAGCAGTTCTTC.

V is TRBV29-1 and J is TRBJ2-1, with D unresolved. CDR3 length: 13 residues. Per germline, CDR1 SQVTM and CDR2 ANQGSEA. With 4 bases removed from V and 5 bases from J, the gap between germline ends came to 12 bases. CDR3 sequence: CSVGVASDNEQFF. CDR3 in DNA: TGCAGCGTTGGGGTAGCCAGCGACAATGAGCAGTTCTTC.

This clonotype came up a few times. This chain joins TRBV5-6 and TRBJ2-4, with D uncertain. Trimming pared 2 bases from V and 7 bases from J, leaving 7 bases between. Per the germline V gene, CDR1 is SGHDT and CDR2 is YYEEEE. CDR3 length: 12 amino acids. This CDR3 is CASSLRRNIQYF. The DNA for the CDR3 is TGTGCCAGCAGCTTACGCCGGAACATTCAGTACTTC.

DNA of the CDR3: TGTGCCAGCTCCCGTGACAGGGAGGGCAGTCAGCCCCAGCATTTT. Translation: CASSRDREGSQPQHF. V is TRBV12-3 or TRBV12-4 and J is TRBJ1-5, with TRBD1 matching 7 bases. CDR3 size: 15 residues. V was pared by 8 bases and J by 6 bases, with 13 bases of the junction left unmatched.

This clonotype was picked up a small number of times. This chain uses TRBV12-3 or TRBV12-4 with TRBJ2-2, with 9 bases that match TRBD2. With V trimmed by 3 bases and J by 6 bases, 5 bases remained unmatched. CDR3 length equals 15 residues. CDR3 nucleotide sequence: TGTGCCAGCAGTTTGGGTCTAGCGGGGCCCGGGGAGCTGTTTTTT. Its translation: CASSLGLAGPGELFF.

Comments on this clonotype: One end of the junction is discordant with germline, which a read error may explain. This rearrangement joins TRBV25-1 to TRBJ1-2, with a possible D match to TRBD1 (5 bases). Germline loops: CDR1 MGHDK, CDR2 SYGVNS. The CDR3 length is 13 residues. The CDR3 here is CANSRGGRYGYTF. Here the CDR3 DNA reads TGTGCCAACAGTCGGGGGGGACGCTATGGCTACACCTTC.

This clonotype was counted a few times. V is TRBV6-5 and J is TRBJ1-2; possible D gene TRBD1, 6 bases. CDR1 is MNHEY and CDR2 is SVGAGI in the germline V gene. V lost 0 bases and J lost 3, with 8 bases in between. There are 14 residues in the CDR3. The CDR3 DNA reads TGTGCCAGCAGTTACTCGCGACAGGACTATGGCTACACCTTC. Encoded protein: CASSYSRQDYGYTF.

This clonotype was detected a few times. CDR3 DNA sequence: TGCGCCAGCAGCCAAGATTGGCCGGGGGATTCACCCCTCCACTTT. It yields the protein CASSQDWPGDSPLHF. The J gene is TRBJ1-6, the V gene TRBV4-3; weak D call: TRBD1 (5 bases). Germline lookup yields CDR1 LGHNA and CDR2 YSLEER. V was shortened by 0 bases and J by 8 bases, with 11 bases between the two germline ends. The CDR3 covers 15 residues.

This clonotype was found many times. The junction does not match germline at one end; this may be a read error. The V gene is TRBV5-1, the J gene TRBJ1-2; the D gene is possibly TRBD1 (6 bases). Germline lookup yields CDR1 SGHRS and CDR2 YFSETQ. The CDR3 totals 13 residues. The CDR3 bases are TGCGCCAGCAGCGGCACAGGGAACTCTGGCTACACCTTC. Encoded protein: CASSGTGNSGYTF.

V usage is TRBV4-3 and J usage is TRBJ1-6; no definite D call. Germline values: CDR1 LGHNA, CDR2 YSLEER. The V end lost 0 bases, the J end lost 3 bases, and 9 bases lay between the germline ends. This CDR3 region has 16 residues. Here the CDR3 DNA reads TGCGCCAGCAGCCAAGACGCCGAAAACTATAATTCACCCCTCCACTTT. Translated: CASSQDAENYNSPLHF.

This clonotype has a count of ten or more. This chain links TRBV4-2 with TRBJ2-1; D is unclear. CDR1 and CDR2 from the germline V gene are LGHNA and YNFKEQ. Trimming took 0 bases from V and 2 from J, leaving 11 bases between them. The CDR3 sequence is 16 residues long. CDR3 bases: TGTGCCAGCAGCCAAGATATAGTGAGGCCCTACAATGAGCAGTTCTTC. It is translated as CASSQDIVRPYNEQFF.

This clonotype appeared a few times. V and J are TRBV6-5 and TRBJ2-1; D is unresolved. V lost 1 base and J lost 7, with 23 bases in between. The germline V gene has CDR1 MNHEY and CDR2 SVGAGI. The CDR3 runs 18 residues. CDR3 bases: TGTGCCAGCAGTTACTTTAGGATGCCGGGCCCGGCAAAAAATGAGCAGTTCTTC. Protein: CASSYFRMPGPAKNEQFF.

This clonotype was seen a handful of times. The chain recombines TRBV7-2 with TRBJ1-1; D gene unclear. V was pared by 3 bases and J by 2 bases, with 10 bases between. The CDR3 sequence is 14 residues long. CDR1 is SGHTA, CDR2 FQGNSA, per germline. CDR3 sequence: CASSFLVVNTEAFF. The CDR3, as DNA: TGTGCCAGCAGCTTCCTGGTGGTCAACACTGAAGCTTTCTTT.

This chain connects TRBV6-5 to TRBJ1-2; no clear D. This CDR3 contains 13 residues. Germline loops: CDR1 MNHEY, CDR2 SVGAGI. The V end lost 2 bases, the J end lost 6 bases, and 10 bases lay between the germline ends. CDR3 bases: TGTGCCAGCAGTTACCTTGGTCTGGATGGCTACACCTTC. Amino acid sequence: CASSYLGLDGYTF.

V and J are TRBV6-5 and TRBJ2-1, with 8 nucleotides matching TRBD1. The J call may be faulty, since TRBJ2-7 better matches the DNA end. Per the germline V gene, CDR1 is MNHEY and CDR2 is SVGAGI. The CDR3 spans 15 residues. CDR3: CASSMTGAVFNEQYF. The CDR3 DNA reads TGTGCCAGCAGCATGACAGGGGCGGTTTTTAATGAGCAGTACTTC.

Turning to this clonotype: A read error may account for a junction end that differs from germline. CDR3 sequence (DNA): TGTGCCAGCAGTGAAGCTTCGCAGCATAATGAGCAGTTATTC. Translation: CASSEASQHNEQLF. This chain uses TRBV2 with TRBJ2-1, with D unclear. Germline loops: CDR1 SNHLY, CDR2 FYNNEI. This CDR3 has 14 residues.

The rearrangement links TRBV29-1 to TRBJ1-1; D might be TRBD1 (6 bases). Germline V gene sequence: CDR1 SQVTM, CDR2 ANQGSEA. The CDR3 extends over 13 amino acids. The ends were cut back, 3 bases at V and 1 base at J, with 9 bases in the middle. The CDR3 region has the DNA TGCAGCGTTGATCAGGGGTCGAACACTGAAGCTTTCTTT. Its translation: CSVDQGSNTEAFF.

The chain employs TRBV20-1 and TRBJ2-1, with 8 nucleotides matching TRBD2. This CDR3 spans 15 amino acids. Trimming at V came to 5 bases and at J to 1 base, leaving 7 bases not matched to a gene. The germline gives CDR1 DFQATT, CDR2 SNEGSKA (reference sequence). CDR3 sequence: CSAQGASGSYNEQFF. DNA of the CDR3: TGCAGTGCTCAAGGGGCTAGCGGGTCCTACAATGAGCAGTTCTTC.

This clonotype has more than one count but fewer than ten. This sequence joins TRBV11-3 and TRBJ1-2; 7 bases agree with TRBD1. Germline V gene lookup returns CDR1 SGHNT and CDR2 YENEEA. V lost 5 bases to trimming and J lost 8 bases; unmatched junction nucleotides: 5. This CDR3 is 12 amino acids long. The CDR3 DNA reads TGTGCCAGCAGCCGGGGACAGCGGGGCTACACCTTC. Its translation is CASSRGQRGYTF.

This clonotype was seen just once. The chain links TRBV14 to TRBJ2-1; TRBD1 agrees at 9 bases. Trimming took 0 bases from V and 0 from J; bases not matched to a gene: 6. Germline CDR1 SGHDN, CDR2 FVKESK. The CDR3 is 18 amino acids. This chain's CDR3 is CASSQDKGQGISYNEQFF. As DNA, the CDR3 is TGTGCCAGCAGCCAAGATAAGGGACAGGGCATCTCCTACAATGAGCAGTTCTTC.

This clonotype was seen more than once but under ten times. CDR3 region: CSARDEGNYGYTF. The CDR3 nucleotides are TGCAGTGCTAGAGATGAGGGAAACTATGGCTACACCTTC. The chain employs TRBV20-1 and TRBJ1-2; D gene unclear. Trimming left V 0 bases short and J 2 bases short, with 7 bases between. Germline V gene sequence: CDR1 DFQATT, CDR2 SNEGSKA (reference sequence). CDR3 length equals 13 residues.

The V call is TRBV20-1, the J call TRBJ2-5; 10 bases match TRBD2. Germline CDR1 DFQATT, CDR2 SNEGSKA (reference sequence). The CDR3 is 11 residues long. Losses at the gene ends were 4 bases for V and 11 bases for J; bases not matched to a gene: 4. CDR3 in DNA: TGCAGTGCTAACGGACTAGCGGAGCAGTACTTC. Amino acids: CSANGLAEQYF.

This clonotype appeared a few times. V usage is TRBV6-6 and J usage is TRBJ2-1, with 7 bases matching TRBD1. V lost 0 bases, J lost 8 bases, and 10 bases stayed unmatched. This CDR3 has 16 residues. CDR1 is MNHNY, CDR2 SVGAGI, per germline (reference sequence). CDR3: CASSYSGDRSWDEQFF. In DNA form, the CDR3 reads TGTGCCAGCAGTTACTCGGGGGACAGATCCTGGGATGAGCAGTTCTTC.

The V and J genes are TRBV10-3 and TRBJ1-5; D is uncertain. CDR3 length: 13 amino acids. The V gene lost 8 bases and the J gene lost 8 bases, with 16 bases spanning the gap. Per the germline V gene, CDR1 is ENHRY and CDR2 is SYGVKD. CDR3 DNA sequence: TGTGCCATCCCAACCAAGGGCAAAGAGCCCCAGCATTTT. Residues: CAIPTKGKEPQHF.

This clonotype appeared many times. The V call is TRBV5-1, the J call TRBJ1-2, with D hard to call. V was cut by 0 bases and J by 0 bases, with 9 bases left in between. Germline assignment: CDR1 SGHRS and CDR2 YFSETQ. This CDR3 contains 15 residues. In DNA form, the CDR3 reads TGCGCCAGCAGCTTGGTCCTCGCGGCTAACTATGGCTACACCTTC. It codes for CASSLVLAANYGYTF.

This clonotype was picked up many times. The J gene is TRBJ2-3, the V gene TRBV12-3 or TRBV12-4; 10 nucleotides align to TRBD2. The CDR3 length is 14 residues. Trimming cost V 6 bases and J 3 bases; bases outside gene matches: 3. The CDR3 DNA follows: TGTGCCAGCAGAACTAGCGGGGAAACAGATACGCAGTATTTT. Its protein product is CASRTSGETDTQYF.

In its sample, this clonotype was seen once. This chain uses TRBV5-1 with TRBJ1-5, with no clear D. V lost 1 base to trimming and J lost 4 bases, with 12 bases between them. Germline V gene lookup returns CDR1 SGHRS and CDR2 YFSETQ. The CDR3 runs 15 residues. CDR3 nucleotides: TGCGCCAGCAGCTTGCCCGGGAATGGGAATCAGCCCCAGCATTTT. Translated, it gives CASSLPGNGNQPQHF.

The V call is TRBV28, the J call TRBJ1-2, with no clear D. Deletions cut 8 bases from V and 7 bases from J, with 11 bases between. Germline V gives CDR1 MDHEN, CDR2 SYDVKM. This CDR3 has 11 residues. The CDR3 region has the DNA TGTGCCAGCCACTCAAGGGTTGGCTACACCTTC. Amino acid sequence: CASHSRVGYTF.

This clonotype was seen a few times. The chain is built from TRBV15 and TRBJ1-2; D not certain. Trimming took 4 bases from V and 4 from J, leaving 13 bases between them. Germline V gene sequence: CDR1 LNHNV, CDR2 YYDKDF (reference sequence). CDR3 length: 14 residues. This chain's CDR3 is CATSKGTIGYGYTF. CDR3 DNA sequence: TGTGCCACCAGCAAGGGTACAATAGGCTATGGCTACACCTTC. The full variable domain, its missing parts supplied by reference TRBV15 and TRBJ1-2, is DAMVIQNPRYQVTQFGKPVTLSCSQTLNHNVMYWYQQKSSQAPKLLFHYYDKDFNNEADTPDNFQSRRPNTSFCFLDIRSPGLGDTAMYLCATSKGTIGYGYTFGSGTRLTVV.